These T cell receptor beta chains were read from a single sample in a study of CD8 T cells in Susac syndrome. Each CDR3 protein gets one entry after TCRdb re-called the immunoSEQ multiplex PCR reads with MiXCR. The table records about 200,000 distinct CDR3 sequences, roughly 94% of them present only once. Sequencing input: CD4+ T cells from PBMCs. These receptors were collected from a human donor in good health. Each CDR3 is given with its conserved first and last residue. Only some rows state a clone size, as once, few, many or a class for expanded clones.

v_call clone_size cdr3_aa
TRBV7-9 - CASSPRGRGEQFF
TRBV6-1 - CASSEWALGAFF
TRBV5-1 - CASSLAGVGISTDTQYF
TRBV29-1 - CSVGGFVGTEEAFF
TRBV5-1 - CASSAGQQYGYTF
TRBV30 - CAWSVGAGGDTQYF
TRBV20-1 once CSAIHSGGADEQYF
TRBV2 - CASSDTSAFSYNEQFF
TRBV7-3 - CASSLMGGLNTEAFF
TRBV29-1 - CSVDRGSREQYF
TRBV3-1 - CASSQGNPGLQETQYF
TRBV5-1 - CASSLDQETQYF
TRBV4-3 - CASSQAVNFKLNYGYTF
TRBV30 once CAWGQGADGSEQFF
TRBV3-1 - CASSLQDQPQHF
TRBV29-1 - CSVAGAQETQYF
TRBV15 - CATSRGGRAHEQYF
TRBV6-2/TRBV6-3 - CASSYGGTEQFF
TRBV5-1 - CASSLEGVNTGELFF
TRBV10-2 - CASSADNYGYTF
TRBV3-1 - CASSQGRTGANVLTF
TRBV20-1 - CSPSAGAEETQYF
TRBV29-1 - CSVRRGLNNEQFF
TRBV7-9 - CASSFGGAGYNEQFF
TRBV29-1 - CSVATGNSNQPQHF
TRBV5-4 once CASSLAGSSTDTQYF
TRBV10-3 - CAISESRDQPQHF
TRBV9 - CASSVGREGTQYF
TRBV6-5 - CASSRTPGLPGTQYF
TRBV3-1 - CASSPNSWNEQFF
TRBV12-3/TRBV12-4 - CASSLGARGIRTDTQYF
TRBV25-1 - CASSPGFDAYEQYF
TRBV28 - CASSLVIPTGSTEAFF
TRBV3-1 - CASSNQELAREQFF
TRBV4-1 - CASSLREVGGAETQYF
TRBV11-1 - CASSFRNTEAFF
TRBV30 - CACPQGAGANVLTF
TRBV19 - CASSIDFGGWDQPQHF
TRBV7-2 - CASSPPQGDEQYF
TRBV20-1 - CSAARDGQETQYF